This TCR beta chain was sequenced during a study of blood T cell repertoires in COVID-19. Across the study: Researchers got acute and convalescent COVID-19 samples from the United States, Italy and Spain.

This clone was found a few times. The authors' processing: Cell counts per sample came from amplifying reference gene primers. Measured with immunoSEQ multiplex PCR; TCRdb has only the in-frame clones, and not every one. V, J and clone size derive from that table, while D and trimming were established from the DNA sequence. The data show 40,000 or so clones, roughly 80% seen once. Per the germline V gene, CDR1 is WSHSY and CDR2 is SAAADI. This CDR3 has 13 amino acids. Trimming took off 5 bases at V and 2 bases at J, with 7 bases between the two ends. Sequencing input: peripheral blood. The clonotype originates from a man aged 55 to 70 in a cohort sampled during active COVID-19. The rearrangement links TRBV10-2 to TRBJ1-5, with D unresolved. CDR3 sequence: CASSLSGNQPQHF. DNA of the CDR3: TGCGCCAGCAGTCTTTCGGGCAATCAGCCCCAGCATTTT.